The T cell receptor beta chain under discussion was sequenced for a study of T cell clonotyping in hematopoietic cell transplantation. Study observations and caveats: Few recipient clonotypes overlapped donors; over 95% were de novo at given depth.

On this clone: Its antigen is undetermined.

Sequencing used immunoSEQ multiplex PCR; TCRdb keeps in-frame clones, though not all of them. The sample includes 15,000 or so clones, around 86% seen only once; the top ten take 13%. This CDR3 has 17 residues. The germline V gene encodes CDR1 SGHVS and CDR2 FQNEAQ. After removal of 5 bases from V and 1 base from J, the junction contained 9 bases not matched to a gene. Sequenced here: PBMCs, sampled 100 days after allogeneic stem cell transplant. The sequence was collected from a male patient aged 45 to 59 who had an allogeneic stem cell transplant from an unrelated donor, so T cells may come from the graft donor. Some clones in this sample may be carry-over from other donors' samples. The chain uses TRBV7-8 and TRBJ1-1; 11 bases are shared with TRBD1. CDR3 sequence reads: CASSPRTGGAWNTEAFF. DNA of the CDR3: TGTGCCAGCAGCCCGCGGACAGGGGGCGCCTGGAACACTGAAGCTTTCTTT. Supplemented by reference TRBV7-8 and TRBJ1-1, the full variable domain reads GAGVSQSPRYKVAKRGQDVALRCDPISGHVSLFWYQQALGQGPEFLTYFQNEAQLDKSGLPSDRFFAERPEGSVSTLKIQRTQQEDSAVYLCASSPRTGGAWNTEAFFGQGTRLTVV.